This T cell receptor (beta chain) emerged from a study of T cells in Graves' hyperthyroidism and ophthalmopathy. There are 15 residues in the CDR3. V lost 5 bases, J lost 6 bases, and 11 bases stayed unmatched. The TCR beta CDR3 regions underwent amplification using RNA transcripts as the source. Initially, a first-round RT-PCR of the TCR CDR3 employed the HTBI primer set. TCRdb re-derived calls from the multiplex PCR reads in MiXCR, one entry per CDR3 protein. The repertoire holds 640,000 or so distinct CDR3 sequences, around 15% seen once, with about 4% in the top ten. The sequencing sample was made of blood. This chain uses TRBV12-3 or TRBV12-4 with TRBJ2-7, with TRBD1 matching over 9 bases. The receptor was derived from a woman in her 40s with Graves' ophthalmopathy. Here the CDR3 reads CASSRVADRGSEQYF. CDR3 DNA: TGTGCCAGCAGTAGAGTCGCGGACAGGGGAAGCGAGCAGTACTTC.